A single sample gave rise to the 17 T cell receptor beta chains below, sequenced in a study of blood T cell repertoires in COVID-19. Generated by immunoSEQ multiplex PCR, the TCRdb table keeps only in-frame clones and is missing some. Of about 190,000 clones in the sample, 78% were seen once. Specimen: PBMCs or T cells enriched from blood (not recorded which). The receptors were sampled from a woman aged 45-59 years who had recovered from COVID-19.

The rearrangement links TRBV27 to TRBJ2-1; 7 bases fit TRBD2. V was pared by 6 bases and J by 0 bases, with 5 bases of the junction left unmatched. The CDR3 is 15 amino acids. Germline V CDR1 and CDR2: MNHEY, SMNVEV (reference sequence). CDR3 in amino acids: CASRRAGSSYNEQFF. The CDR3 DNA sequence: TGTGCCAGCAGGCGAGCGGGAAGCTCCTACAATGAGCAGTTCTTC.

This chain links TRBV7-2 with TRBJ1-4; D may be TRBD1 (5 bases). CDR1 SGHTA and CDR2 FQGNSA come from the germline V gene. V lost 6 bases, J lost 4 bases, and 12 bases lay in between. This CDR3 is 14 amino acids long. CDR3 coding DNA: TGTGCCAGCAGTGTATCAGGGATTAATGAAAAACTGTTTTTT. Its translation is CASSVSGINEKLFF.

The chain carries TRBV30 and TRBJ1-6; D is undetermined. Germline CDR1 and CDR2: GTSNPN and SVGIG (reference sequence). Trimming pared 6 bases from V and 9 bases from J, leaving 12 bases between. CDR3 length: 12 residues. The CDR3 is CACSGPGSPLHF. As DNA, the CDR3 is TGTGCCTGCTCAGGTCCCGGTTCACCCCTCCACTTT. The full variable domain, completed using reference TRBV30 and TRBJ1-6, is SQTIHQWPATLVQPVGSPLSLECTVEGTSNPNLYWYRQAAGRGLQLLFYSVGIGQISSEVPQNLSASRPQDRQFILSSKKLLLSDSGFYLCACSGPGSPLHFGNGTRLTVT.

CDR3 coding DNA: TGTGCCAGCTCACCACTTGGGCAGGGCAATCAGCCCCAGCATTTT. Protein: CASSPLGQGNQPQHF. The chain has TRBV18 and TRBJ1-5; D is ambiguous. This CDR3 comprises 15 residues. CDR1 is KGHSH and CDR2 is LQKENI in the germline V gene. V lost 1 base to trimming and J lost 2 bases, with 9 bases between them.

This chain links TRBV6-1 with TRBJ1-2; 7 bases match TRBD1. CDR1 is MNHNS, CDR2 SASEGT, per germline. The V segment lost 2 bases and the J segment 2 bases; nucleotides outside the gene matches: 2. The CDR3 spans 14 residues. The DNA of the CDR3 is TGTGCCAGCAGTGAATGGGACAGAAACTATGGCTACACCTTC. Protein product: CASSEWDRNYGYTF.

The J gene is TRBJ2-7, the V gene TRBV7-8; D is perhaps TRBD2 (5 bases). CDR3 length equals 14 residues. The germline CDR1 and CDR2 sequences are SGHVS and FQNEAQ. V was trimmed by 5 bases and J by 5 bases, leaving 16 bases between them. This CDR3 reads CASSIRTASNEQYF. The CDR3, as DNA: TGTGCCAGCAGCATTAGGACGGCTAGCAACGAGCAGTACTTC.

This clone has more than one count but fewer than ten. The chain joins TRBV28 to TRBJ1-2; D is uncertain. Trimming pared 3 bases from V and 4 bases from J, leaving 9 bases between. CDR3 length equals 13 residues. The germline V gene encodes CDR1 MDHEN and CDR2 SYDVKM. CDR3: CASSLPQVYGYTF. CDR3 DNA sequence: TGTGCCAGCAGTTTGCCCCAGGTCTATGGCTACACCTTC.

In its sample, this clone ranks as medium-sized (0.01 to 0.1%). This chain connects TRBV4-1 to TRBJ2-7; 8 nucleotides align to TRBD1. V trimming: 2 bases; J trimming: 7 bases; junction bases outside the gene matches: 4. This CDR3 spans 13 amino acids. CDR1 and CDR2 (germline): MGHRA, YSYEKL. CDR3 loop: CASSQLTGEEQYF. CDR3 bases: TGCGCCAGCAGCCAATTGACAGGGGAAGAGCAGTACTTC.

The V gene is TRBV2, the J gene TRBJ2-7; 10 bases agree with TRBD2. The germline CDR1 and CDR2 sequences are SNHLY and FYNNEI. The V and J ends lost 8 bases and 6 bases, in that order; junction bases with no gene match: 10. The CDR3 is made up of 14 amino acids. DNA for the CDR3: TGTGCCAGCGGGGCAAGCGGGAGGGGCCTCGAGCAGTACTTC. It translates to CASGASGRGLEQYF.

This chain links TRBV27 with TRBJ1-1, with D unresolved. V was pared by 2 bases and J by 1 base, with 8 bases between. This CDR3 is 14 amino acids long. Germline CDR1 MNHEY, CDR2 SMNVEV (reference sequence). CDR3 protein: CASSLQASNTEAFF. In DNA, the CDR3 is TGTGCCAGCAGTTTACAGGCCTCGAACACTGAAGCTTTCTTT.

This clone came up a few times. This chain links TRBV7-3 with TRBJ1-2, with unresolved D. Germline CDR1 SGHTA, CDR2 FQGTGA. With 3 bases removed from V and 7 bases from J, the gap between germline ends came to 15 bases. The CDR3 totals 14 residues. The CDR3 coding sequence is TGTGCCAGCAGCTTCCAGGCCCCATCCGCTGGCTACACCTTC. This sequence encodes CASSFQAPSAGYTF.

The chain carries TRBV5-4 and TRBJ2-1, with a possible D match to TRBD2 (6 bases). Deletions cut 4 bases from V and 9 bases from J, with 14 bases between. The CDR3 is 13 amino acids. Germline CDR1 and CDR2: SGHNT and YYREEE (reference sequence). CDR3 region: CASSLGTGSEQFF. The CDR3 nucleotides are TGTGCCAGCAGCCTGGGGACCGGGAGTGAGCAGTTCTTC.

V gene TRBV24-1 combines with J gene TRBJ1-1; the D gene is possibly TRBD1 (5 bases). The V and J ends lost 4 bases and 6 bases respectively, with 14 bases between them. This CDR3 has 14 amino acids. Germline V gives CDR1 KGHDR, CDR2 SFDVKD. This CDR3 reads CATSENKPGSEAFF. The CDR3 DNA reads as TGTGCCACCAGTGAGAACAAACCAGGGTCTGAAGCTTTCTTT.

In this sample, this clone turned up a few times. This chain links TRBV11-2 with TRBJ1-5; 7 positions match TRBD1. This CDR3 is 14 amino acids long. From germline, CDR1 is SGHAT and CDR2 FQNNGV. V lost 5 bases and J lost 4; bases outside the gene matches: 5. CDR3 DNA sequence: TGTGCCAGCAGCACCGCGACAGGGAATCAGCCCCAGCATTTT. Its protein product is CASSTATGNQPQHF.

The CDR3 region has the DNA TGTGCCAGCAGCCAAATCAGCGGGAGCGACGAGCAGTACTTC. Its translation is CASSQISGSDEQYF. The J gene is TRBJ2-7, the V gene TRBV28; 8 nucleotides agree with TRBD2. Germline CDR1 is MDHEN and CDR2 is SYDVKM. This CDR3 has 14 residues. V was pared by 6 bases and J by 5 bases, with 9 bases of the junction left unmatched.

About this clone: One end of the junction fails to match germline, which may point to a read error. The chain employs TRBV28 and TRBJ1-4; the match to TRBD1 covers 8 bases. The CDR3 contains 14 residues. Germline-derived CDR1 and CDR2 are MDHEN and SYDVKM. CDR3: CATSGQGAGEKLFF. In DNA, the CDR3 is TGTGCCACCAGTGGGCAGGGGGCGGGTGAAAAACTGTTTTTT.

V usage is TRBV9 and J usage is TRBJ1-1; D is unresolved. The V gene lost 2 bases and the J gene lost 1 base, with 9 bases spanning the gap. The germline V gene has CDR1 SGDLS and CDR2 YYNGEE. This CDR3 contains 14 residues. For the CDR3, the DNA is TGTGCCAGCAGCGTGCGTGCGGCGAACACTGAAGCTTTCTTT. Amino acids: CASSVRAANTEAFF. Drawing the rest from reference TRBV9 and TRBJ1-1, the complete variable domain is DSGVTQTPKHLITATGQRVTLRCSPRSGDLSVYWYQQSLDQGLQFLIQYYNGEERAKGNILERFSAQQFPDLHSELNLSSLELGDSALYFCASSVRAANTEAFFGQGTRLTVV.